These T cell receptor beta chains were read from a single sample in a study of identical twins. TCRdb analysed the 5' RACE reads with MiXCR anew, one entry per CDR3 protein. The sample yields 450,000 to 650,000 distinct CDR3 sequences, roughly 9.9% seen once. The same specimen was also included in a second study, on yellow fever vaccine responses in identical twins.

Material: PBMCs. Receptors originate from a woman aged 18-30 years in good health. Each CDR3 is given with its conserved first and last residue. The order of the fields is clone size, J gene, V gene, D gene, CDR3 DNA, CDR3 protein. A D gene is named only where the DNA matches it firmly. Size tells how often a clone was seen (once, few, many) or the class of an expanded clone, and some rows leave it out.

>few|TRBJ2-6|TRBV5-1|.
TGCGCCAGCAGCTTGGGCGGGACAGCTCCTGGGGCCAACGTCCTGACTTTC
CASSLGGTAPGANVLTF
>few|TRBJ2-1|TRBV4-2|.
TGTGCCAGCAGCCAAGGGGAGCAGGCGAATGAGCAGTTCTTC
CASSQGEQANEQFF
>.|TRBJ2-1|TRBV6-1|TRBD1
TGTGCCAGCAGGCCGGGACAGGGGTTTTTTGATGAGCAGTTCTTC
CASRPGQGFFDEQFF
>few|TRBJ2-7|TRBV6-2/TRBV6-3|.
TGTGCCAGCAGTACGGGGGTGGCGGGACGCTACGAGCAGTACTTC
CASSTGVAGRYEQYF
>many|TRBJ2-7|TRBV27|TRBD1
TGTGCCAGCAGTTTAGCCCGGACAGGGGAGCAGTACTTC
CASSLARTGEQYF
>few|TRBJ1-6|TRBV27|.
TGTGCCAGCGGGCCGGGGGGCAGCCTAGGCCCCCTCCACTTT
CASGPGGSLGPLHF
>.|TRBJ1-2|TRBV12-3/TRBV12-4|.
TGTGCCAGCAGTTTAGAGTGGAGCTATGGCTACACCTTC
CASSLEWSYGYTF
>many|TRBJ2-3|TRBV12-3/TRBV12-4|.
TGTGCCAGCAGTTGGGCAGGCACAGATACGCAGTATTTT
CASSWAGTDTQYF
>.|TRBJ2-5|TRBV5-1|.
TGCGCCAGTACCACACCCGGGGGCCAAGAGACCCAGTACTTC
CASTTPGGQETQYF
>few|TRBJ2-7|TRBV28|.
TGTGCCATCGGCACCAGGGGCCTCCACTACGAGCAGTACTTC
CAIGTRGLHYEQYF
>.|TRBJ2-7|TRBV6-1|TRBD1
TGTGCCAGCAGTCAAGGACAGGGGGGAGGGAGTAAGCACGAGCAGTACTTC
CASSQGQGGGSKHEQYF
>few|TRBJ1-5|TRBV7-2|.
TGTGCCAGCAGCGGCTTGATGGGGGCTCGACAGCCCCAGCATTTT
CASSGLMGARQPQHF
>.|TRBJ2-5|TRBV3-1|.
TGTGCCAGCACCCGATGGAGGGGGCGAGTGGGAGAAGAGACCCAGTACTTC
CASTRWRGRVGEETQYF
>.|TRBJ2-5|TRBV10-3|.
TGTGCCATCAGTGAGTGGGTCGGGTTGGAGACCCAGTACTTC
CAISEWVGLETQYF
>many|TRBJ2-2|TRBV3-1|.
TGTGCTTCGAGGGAACAACCGAACACCGGGGAGCTGTTTTTT
CASREQPNTGELFF
>many|TRBJ2-1|TRBV18|.
TGTGCCAGCTCGCCGGGACGGGAGAGATGGTTCTTC
CASSPGRERWFF
>.|TRBJ2-1|TRBV30|TRBD2
TGTGCCTGGACCCAAAGCGGGAGAGACGACAATGAGCAGTTCTTC
CAWTQSGRDDNEQFF
>once|TRBJ2-3|TRBV29-1|TRBD2
TGCAGCGTTGAGGGGACGCCGGGACTACCCACAGATACGCAGTATTTT
CSVEGTPGLPTDTQYF
>.|TRBJ2-3|TRBV25-1|.
TGTGCCAGCAGTGACAGGGCGATGGGGACAGATACGCAGTATTTT
CASSDRAMGTDTQYF
>.|TRBJ2-3|TRBV5-1|.
TGCGCCAGCAGCCAGGAGGCAGGGCTGGCAGATACGCAGTATTTT
CASSQEAGLADTQYF
>.|TRBJ2-7|TRBV29-1|.
TGCAGCGTTGTGGGGGTAGATTTCCACGAGCAGTACTTC
CSVVGVDFHEQYF
>few|TRBJ2-5|TRBV2|TRBD2
TGTGCCGTCCGGGGACTAGCGGGATTCCAAGAGACCCAGTACTTC
CAVRGLAGFQETQYF
>few|TRBJ2-1|TRBV6-1|.
TGTGCCAGCTCCGGGGAAGGGGAATTTAGTGAGCAGTTCTTC
CASSGEGEFSEQFF
>few|TRBJ2-7|TRBV7-2|.
TGTGCCAGCAGCTTTCAATCACAATACTACGAGCAGTACTTC
CASSFQSQYYEQYF
>few|TRBJ2-3|TRBV6-2/TRBV6-3|.
TGTGCCAGCAGTTACGGGGGGTCTGGCACAGATACGCAGTATTTT
CASSYGGSGTDTQYF
>.|TRBJ2-2|TRBV7-7|.
TGTGCTAGCGGTTCGGACCCGGGGAGGAGCGGGGAGCTGTTTTTT
CASGSDPGRSGELFF
>.|TRBJ2-1|TRBV6-4|TRBD2
TGTGCCAGCAGTGACTCGATTCGGGAGGGAAACAATGAGCAGTTCTTC
CASSDSIREGNNEQFF
>few|TRBJ2-1|TRBV20-1|TRBD2
TGCAGTGGGTCTAGCGGGGGGGCCTACAATGAGCAGTTCTTC
CSGSSGGAYNEQFF
>many|TRBJ2-4|TRBV28|.
TGTGCCAGCAGTCAACAGGAGACTTTAGCCAAAAACATTCAGTACTTC
CASSQQETLAKNIQYF
>many|TRBJ2-3|TRBV6-1|.
TGTGCCAGCAGTGTTCGTCCTCCGCCCGGGACAGATACGCAGTATTTT
CASSVRPPPGTDTQYF
>few|TRBJ2-5|TRBV28|.
TGTGCCAGCAGCCCCGGGACTTTCGTCCTTAGGGAAGAGACCCAGTACTTC
CASSPGTFVLREETQYF
>.|TRBJ2-1|TRBV4-3|.
TGCGCCAGCAGCCAAGAAAGGGGCTTCAGAATGGACAATGAGCAGTTCTTC
CASSQERGFRMDNEQFF
>many|TRBJ1-3|TRBV5-1|.
TGCGCCAGCAGATCGGACAGTGGCTCTGGAAACACCATATATTTT
CASRSDSGSGNTIYF
>many|TRBJ2-2|TRBV7-3|.
TGTGCCAGCAGCTTAAAAGGCAGGTTGAACACCGGGGAGCTGTTTTTT
CASSLKGRLNTGELFF
>.|TRBJ1-5|TRBV20-1|TRBD1
TGCAGTGCTATTTCCAGGGGGAAGAGCAATCAGCCCCAGCATTTT
CSAISRGKSNQPQHF
>many|TRBJ2-7|TRBV10-3|TRBD2
TGTGCCATCAGTGGACGGGGGGGCGCCTACGAGCAGTACTTC
CAISGRGGAYEQYF
>few|TRBJ2-7|TRBV20-1|.
TGCAGTGCTAGGAAGTGGGCTGCGGGAGAGCAGTACTTC
CSARKWAAGEQYF
>few|TRBJ1-1|TRBV12-3/TRBV12-4|.
TGTGCCAGCAGTTTAGTGGGACCCCAGAACACTGAAGCTTTCTTT
CASSLVGPQNTEAFF
>.|TRBJ2-1|TRBV12-3/TRBV12-4|.
TGTACCAGCAGTTCCCCCTTTATCCGAGACAGTGCCTACAATGAGCAGTTCTTC
CTSSSPFIRDSAYNEQFF
>few|TRBJ2-1|TRBV4-3|TRBD2
TGCGCCAGCAGCCCGGCGGGACTAGCGAAGAATGAGCAGTTCTTC
CASSPAGLAKNEQFF
>few|TRBJ1-4|TRBV20-1|.
TGCAGTGCTAAAGACTTAATTAATGAAAAACTGTTTTTT
CSAKDLINEKLFF
>.|TRBJ1-5|TRBV12-3/TRBV12-4|.
TGTGCCAGCAGTTTGACCCAAAGGCCCCAGCATTTT
CASSLTQRPQHF